This record covers a single T cell receptor (beta chain). Seattle patient enrollment occurred during active infection, with longitudinal follow-up thereafter. The record originates from a study of blood T cell repertoires in COVID-19. Study details: Spain, Italy and the United States supplied samples that represented acute and convalescent COVID-19. In each case, the material was cDNA or gDNA derived from T cells, B-cell-depleted T cells, or PBMCs.

There are 17 residues in the CDR3. V dropped 0 bases and J dropped 0; count of bases not matched to a gene: 7. Germline V gene sequence: CDR1 MGHDK, CDR2 SYGVNS. Profiling relied on immunoSEQ multiplex PCR, and the TCRdb table lists in-frame clones only, not all of them. Found here are 160,000 or so clones, just over 90% of them singletons; the top ten hold just under 2%. The J gene is TRBJ2-7, the V gene TRBV25-1, with 8 positions matching TRBD2. The receptor was isolated from a woman aged 55-70 years with COVID-19, enrolled during active disease. The sample taken for sequencing was peripheral blood. Here the CDR3 DNA reads TGTGCCAGCAGTGAATATTCCGGGGGGGCCTCCTCCTACGAGCAGTACTTC. Amino acids: CASSEYSGGASSYEQYF.